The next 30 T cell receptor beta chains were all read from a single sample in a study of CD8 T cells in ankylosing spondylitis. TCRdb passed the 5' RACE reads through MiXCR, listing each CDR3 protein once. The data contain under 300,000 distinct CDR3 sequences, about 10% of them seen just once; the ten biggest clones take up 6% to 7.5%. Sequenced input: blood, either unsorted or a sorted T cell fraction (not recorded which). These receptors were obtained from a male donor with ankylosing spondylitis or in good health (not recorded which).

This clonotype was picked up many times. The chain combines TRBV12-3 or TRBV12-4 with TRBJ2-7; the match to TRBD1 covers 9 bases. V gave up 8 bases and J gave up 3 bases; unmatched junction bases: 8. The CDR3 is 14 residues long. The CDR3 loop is CASGTTTGGYEQYF. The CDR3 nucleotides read TGTGCCAGCGGAACCACGACAGGGGGCTACGAGCAGTACTTC.

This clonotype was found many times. CDR3 region: CASSPSPGGRVTWETQYF. The CDR3 DNA reads TGTGCCAGCAGTCCCTCTCCCGGCGGGAGGGTGACCTGGGAGACCCAGTACTTC. J is TRBJ2-5 and V is TRBV12-3 or TRBV12-4; TRBD2 agrees at 9 bases. V lost 5 bases and J lost 5; bases outside the gene matches: 18. The CDR3 covers 18 residues.

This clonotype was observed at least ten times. CDR3: CASSLFSVTTSTDTQYF. CDR3 bases: TGTGCCAGCAGCTTGTTCTCGGTCACGACTAGCACAGATACGCAGTATTTT. The V gene is TRBV5-6, the J gene TRBJ2-3; no definite D call. V was trimmed by 1 base and J by 0 bases, leaving 15 bases between them. CDR1 and CDR2 from the germline V gene are SGHDT and YYEEEE. There are 17 residues in the CDR3.

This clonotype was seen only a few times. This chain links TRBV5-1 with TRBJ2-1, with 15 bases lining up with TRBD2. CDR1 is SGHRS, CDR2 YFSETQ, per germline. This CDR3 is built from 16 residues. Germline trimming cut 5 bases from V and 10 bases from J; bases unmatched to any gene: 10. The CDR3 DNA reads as TGCGCCAGCAGACTGGGACTAGCGGGAGGTGGCCGCGAGCAGTTCTTC. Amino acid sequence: CASRLGLAGGGREQFF.

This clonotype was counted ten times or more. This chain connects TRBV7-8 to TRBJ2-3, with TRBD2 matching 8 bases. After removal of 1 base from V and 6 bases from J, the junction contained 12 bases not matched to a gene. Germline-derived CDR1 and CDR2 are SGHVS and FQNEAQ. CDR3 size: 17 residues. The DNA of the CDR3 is TGTGCCAGCAGCTTAGGGCTTCGTGACGGGAGGGCGGATACGCAGTATTTT. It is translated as CASSLGLRDGRADTQYF.

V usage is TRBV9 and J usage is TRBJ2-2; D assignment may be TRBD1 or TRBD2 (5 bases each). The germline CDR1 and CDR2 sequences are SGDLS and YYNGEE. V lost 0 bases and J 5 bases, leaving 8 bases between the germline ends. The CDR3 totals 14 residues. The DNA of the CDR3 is TGTGCCAGCAGCGTAGACAGGAGGACCGGGGAGCTGTTTTTT. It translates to CASSVDRRTGELFF.

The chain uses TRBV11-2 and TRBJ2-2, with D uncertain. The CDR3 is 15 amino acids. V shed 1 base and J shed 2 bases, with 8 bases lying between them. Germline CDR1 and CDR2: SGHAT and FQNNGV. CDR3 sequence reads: CASSLVFANTGELFF. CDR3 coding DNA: TGTGCCAGCAGCTTAGTTTTCGCCAACACCGGGGAGCTGTTTTTT.

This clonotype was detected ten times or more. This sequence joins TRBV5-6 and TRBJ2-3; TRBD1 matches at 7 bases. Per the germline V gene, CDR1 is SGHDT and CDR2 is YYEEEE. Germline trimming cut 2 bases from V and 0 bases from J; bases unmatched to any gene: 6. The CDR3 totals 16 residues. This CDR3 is CASSLPRDSSTDTQYF. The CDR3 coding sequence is TGTGCCAGCAGCTTACCACGGGACAGTAGCACAGATACGCAGTATTTT.

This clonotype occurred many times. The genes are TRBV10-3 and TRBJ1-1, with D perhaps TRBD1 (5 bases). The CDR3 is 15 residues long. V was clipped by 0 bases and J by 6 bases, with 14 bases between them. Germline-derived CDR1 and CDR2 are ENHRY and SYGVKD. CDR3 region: CAISESVGVGAEAFF. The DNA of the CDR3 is TGTGCCATCAGTGAGTCGGTTGGGGTGGGGGCTGAAGCTTTCTTT.

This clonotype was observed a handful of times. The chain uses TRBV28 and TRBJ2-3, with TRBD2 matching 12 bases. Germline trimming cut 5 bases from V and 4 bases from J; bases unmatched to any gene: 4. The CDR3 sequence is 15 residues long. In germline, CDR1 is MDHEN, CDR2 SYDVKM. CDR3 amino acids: CASSLAGGPADTQYF. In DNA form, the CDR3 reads TGTGCCAGCAGTCTAGCGGGAGGGCCCGCAGATACGCAGTATTTT.

CDR3 in amino acids: CARPREDGYTF. CDR3 nucleotide sequence: TGTGCTAGACCGAGGGAGGATGGCTACACCTTC. J is TRBJ1-2 and V is TRBV12-5; D gene unclear. CDR3 length: 11 amino acids. The ends were cut back, 9 bases at V and 6 bases at J, with 11 bases in the middle. Germline lookup yields CDR1 LGHNT and CDR2 FRNRAP.

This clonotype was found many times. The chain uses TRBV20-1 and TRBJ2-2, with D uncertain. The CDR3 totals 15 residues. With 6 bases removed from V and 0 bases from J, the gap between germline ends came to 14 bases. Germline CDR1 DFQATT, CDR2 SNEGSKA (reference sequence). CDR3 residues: CSAKRTDSNTGELFF. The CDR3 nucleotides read TGCAGTGCCAAAAGGACGGATTCGAACACCGGGGAGCTGTTTTTT.

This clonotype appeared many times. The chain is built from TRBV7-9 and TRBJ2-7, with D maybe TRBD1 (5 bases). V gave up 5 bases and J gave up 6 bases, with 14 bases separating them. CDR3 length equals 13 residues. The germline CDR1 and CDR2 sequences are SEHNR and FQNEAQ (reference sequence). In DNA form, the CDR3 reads TGTGCCAGCAGCGCCGGACATCTCTCCGAGCAGTACTTC. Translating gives CASSAGHLSEQYF.

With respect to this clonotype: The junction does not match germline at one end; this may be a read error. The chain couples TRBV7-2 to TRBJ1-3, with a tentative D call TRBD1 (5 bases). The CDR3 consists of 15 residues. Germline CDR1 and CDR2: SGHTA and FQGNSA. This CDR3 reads CDSSFTGFSGNTIYF. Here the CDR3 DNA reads TGTGACAGCAGCTTCACAGGTTTCTCTGGAAACACCATATATTTT. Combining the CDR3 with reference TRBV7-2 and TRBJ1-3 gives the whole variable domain GAGVSQSPSNKVTEKGKDVELRCDPISGHTALYWYRQSLGQGLEFLIYFQGNSAPDKSGLPSDRFSAERTGGSVSTLTIQRTQQEDSAVYLCDSSFTGFSGNTIYFGEGSWLTVV.

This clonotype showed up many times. CDR3 DNA sequence: TGTGCCACCGGCGCTTACAATGAGCAGTTCTTC. Encoded protein: CATGAYNEQFF. This chain links TRBV24-1 with TRBJ2-1; D is undetermined. This CDR3 comprises 11 residues. Germline CDR1 and CDR2: KGHDR and SFDVKD. V was shortened by 9 bases and J by 4 bases, with 6 bases between the two germline ends.

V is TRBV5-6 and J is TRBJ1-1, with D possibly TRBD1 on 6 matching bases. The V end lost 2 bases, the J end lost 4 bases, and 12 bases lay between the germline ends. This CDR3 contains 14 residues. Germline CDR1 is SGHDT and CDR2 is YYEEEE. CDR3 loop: CASSFFRDITEAFF. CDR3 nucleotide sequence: TGTGCCAGCAGCTTCTTCCGGGACATCACTGAAGCTTTCTTT. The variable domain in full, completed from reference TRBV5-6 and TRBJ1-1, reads DAGVTQSPTHLIKTRGQQVTLRCSPKSGHDTVSWYQQALGQGPQFIFQYYEEEERQRGNFPDRFSGHQFPNYSSELNVNALLLGDSALYLCASSFFRDITEAFFGQGTRLTVV.

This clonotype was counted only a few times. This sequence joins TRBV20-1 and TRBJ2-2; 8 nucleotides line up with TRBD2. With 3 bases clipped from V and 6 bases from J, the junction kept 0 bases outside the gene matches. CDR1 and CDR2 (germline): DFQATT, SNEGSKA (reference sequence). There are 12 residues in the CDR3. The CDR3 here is CSASGGAGELFF. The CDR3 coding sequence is TGCAGTGCTAGCGGGGGGGCCGGGGAGCTGTTTTTT.

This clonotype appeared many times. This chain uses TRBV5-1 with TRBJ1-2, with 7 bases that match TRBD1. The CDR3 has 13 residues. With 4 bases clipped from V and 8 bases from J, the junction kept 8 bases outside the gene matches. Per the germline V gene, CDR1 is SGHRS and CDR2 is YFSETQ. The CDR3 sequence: CASSMNRGDGYTF. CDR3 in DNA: TGCGCCAGCAGCATGAACAGGGGCGACGGCTACACCTTC.

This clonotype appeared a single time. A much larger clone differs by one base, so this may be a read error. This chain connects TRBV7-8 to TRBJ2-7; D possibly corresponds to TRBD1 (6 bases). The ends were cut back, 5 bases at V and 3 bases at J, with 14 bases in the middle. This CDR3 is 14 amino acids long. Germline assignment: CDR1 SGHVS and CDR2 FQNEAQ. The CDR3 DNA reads TGTGCCAGCAGCGTAGTGTCACAGGGCTACGAGCAGTACTTC. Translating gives CASSVVSQGYEQYF.

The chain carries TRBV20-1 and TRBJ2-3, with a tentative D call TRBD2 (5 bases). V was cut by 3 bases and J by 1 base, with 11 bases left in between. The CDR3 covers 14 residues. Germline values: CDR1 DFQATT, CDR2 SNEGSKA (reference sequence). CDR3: CSARGRLGTDTQYF. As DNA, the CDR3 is TGCAGTGCTAGGGGGAGACTCGGCACAGATACGCAGTATTTT.

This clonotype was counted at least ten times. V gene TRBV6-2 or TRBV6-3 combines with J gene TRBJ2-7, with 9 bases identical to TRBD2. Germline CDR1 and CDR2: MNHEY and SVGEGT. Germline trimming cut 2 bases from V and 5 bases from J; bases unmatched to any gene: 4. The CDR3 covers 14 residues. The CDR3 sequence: CASSYGAGGDEQYF. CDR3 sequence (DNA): TGTGCCAGCAGTTACGGAGCGGGAGGAGACGAGCAGTACTTC.

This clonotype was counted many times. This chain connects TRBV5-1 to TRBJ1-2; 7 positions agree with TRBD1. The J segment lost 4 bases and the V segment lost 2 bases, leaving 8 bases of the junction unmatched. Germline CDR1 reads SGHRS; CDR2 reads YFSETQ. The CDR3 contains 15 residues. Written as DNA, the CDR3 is TGCGCCAGCAGCTTTGACAGGGTTTTGGGCTATGGCTACACCTTC. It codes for CASSFDRVLGYGYTF.

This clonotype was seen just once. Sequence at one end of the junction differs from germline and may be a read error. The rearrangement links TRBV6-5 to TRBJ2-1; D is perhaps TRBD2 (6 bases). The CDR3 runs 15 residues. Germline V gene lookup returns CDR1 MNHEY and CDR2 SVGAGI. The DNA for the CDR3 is TGTGTCAGCAGTTACGGGATTAGCGGAGACAATGAGCAGTTCTTC. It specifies CVSSYGISGDNEQFF.

The CDR3 sequence: CASSLLREGWDEQFF. CDR3 coding DNA: TGTGCCAGCAGCTTACTGCGGGAGGGTTGGGATGAGCAGTTCTTC. The V and J genes are TRBV7-8 and TRBJ2-1; 9 nucleotides line up with TRBD2. Germline CDR1 is SGHVS and CDR2 is FQNEAQ. This CDR3 comprises 15 residues. Trimming removed 2 bases from V and 8 bases from J; junction bases left unmatched: 7.

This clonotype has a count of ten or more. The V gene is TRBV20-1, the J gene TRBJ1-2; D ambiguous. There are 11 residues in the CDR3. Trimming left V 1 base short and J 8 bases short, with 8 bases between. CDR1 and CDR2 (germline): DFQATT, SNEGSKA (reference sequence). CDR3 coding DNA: TGCAGTGCTAGAGGCGGATCAGGCTACACCTTC. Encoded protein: CSARGGSGYTF.

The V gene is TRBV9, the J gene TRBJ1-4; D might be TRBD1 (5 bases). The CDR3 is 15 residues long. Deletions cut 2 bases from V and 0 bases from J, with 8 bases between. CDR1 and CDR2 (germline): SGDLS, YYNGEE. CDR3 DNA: TGTGCCAGCAGCGTTGACAGTACAACTAATGAAAAACTGTTTTTT. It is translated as CASSVDSTTNEKLFF. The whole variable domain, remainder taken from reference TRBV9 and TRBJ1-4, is DSGVTQTPKHLITATGQRVTLRCSPRSGDLSVYWYQQSLDQGLQFLIQYYNGEERAKGNILERFSAQQFPDLHSELNLSSLELGDSALYFCASSVDSTTNEKLFFGSGTQLSVL.

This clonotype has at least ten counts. The CDR3 sequence: CASSLWGPQSDTQYF. CDR3 coding DNA: TGCGCCAGCAGCTTGTGGGGGCCCCAATCAGATACGCAGTATTTT. V and J are TRBV5-1 and TRBJ2-3; D perhaps matches TRBD1 (6 bases). The V gene lost 1 base and the J gene lost 4 bases, with 13 bases spanning the gap. The CDR3 extends over 15 amino acids. Per germline, CDR1 SGHRS and CDR2 YFSETQ.

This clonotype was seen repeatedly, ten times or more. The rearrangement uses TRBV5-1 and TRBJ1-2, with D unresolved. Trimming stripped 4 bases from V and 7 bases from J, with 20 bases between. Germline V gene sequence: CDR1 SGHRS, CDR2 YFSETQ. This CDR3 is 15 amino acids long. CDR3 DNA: TGCGCCAGCAGCACCTGGAGACGGTCTGAGTCTGGCTACACCTTC. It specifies CASSTWRRSESGYTF.

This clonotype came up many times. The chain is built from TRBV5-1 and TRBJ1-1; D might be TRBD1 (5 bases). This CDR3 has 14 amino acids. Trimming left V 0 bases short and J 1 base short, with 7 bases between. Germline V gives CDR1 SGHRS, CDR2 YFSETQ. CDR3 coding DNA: TGCGCCAGCAGCTTGGAGACAGAGAACACTGAAGCTTTCTTT. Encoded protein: CASSLETENTEAFF.

The CDR3 nucleotides read TGTGCCACCTACGGACTCTGGGACAGCGACGATACGCAGTATTTT. It yields the protein CATYGLWDSDDTQYF. The chain uses TRBV6-1 and TRBJ2-3; 7 positions match TRBD1. The CDR3 is made up of 15 amino acids. Germline-derived CDR1 and CDR2 are MNHNS and SASEGT. Losses at the gene ends were 10 bases for V and 6 bases for J; bases not matched to a gene: 16.